These 7 T cell receptor beta chains came from one sample sequenced in a study of identical twins. TCRdb re-called the 5' RACE reads with MiXCR, one entry per CDR3 protein. This table holds 450,000 or so distinct CDR3 sequences, about 24% found once. These same data were also listed under a study on T cells expressing NK-cell markers.

Sequences were obtained from CD4+ T cells sorted from blood. The receptor source for this set is a woman aged 18-29 years in good health.

This clonotype was seen ten or more times. This chain links TRBV25-1 with TRBJ2-7; D might be TRBD1 (6 bases). There are 13 residues in the CDR3. Trimming stripped 5 bases from V and 1 base from J, with 9 bases between. Germline V gives CDR1 MGHDK, CDR2 SYGVNS. This CDR3 is CASSLTGSYEQYF. CDR3 in DNA: TGTGCCAGCAGTCTTACAGGGTCCTACGAGCAGTACTTC.

CDR3 protein: CASSSYTGNTIYF. For the CDR3, the DNA is TGTGCCAGCAGCTCCTACACTGGAAACACCATATATTTT. The chain links TRBV7-2 to TRBJ1-3; D gene uncertain. The germline V gene has CDR1 SGHTA and CDR2 FQGNSA. The CDR3 sequence is 13 residues long. Trimming cost V 4 bases and J 2 bases, with 6 bases left between them.

The rearrangement uses TRBV6-6 and TRBJ1-2; tentative D call: TRBD1 (5 bases). CDR3 length: 12 residues. Germline V lookup: CDR1 MNHNY, CDR2 SVGAGI (reference sequence). With 9 bases removed from V and 8 bases from J, the gap between germline ends came to 16 bases. This CDR3 is CASTMGTKGYTF. The CDR3 bases are TGTGCCAGTACCATGGGGACGAAGGGCTACACCTTC.

This clonotype was seen more than once but under ten times. A read error may account for a junction end that differs from germline. J is TRBJ2-1 and V is TRBV6-1, with 7 bases matching TRBD1. Per germline, CDR1 MNHNS and CDR2 SASEGT. The CDR3 extends over 15 amino acids. CDR3 protein: CASSLGTASYNQQFF. DNA for the CDR3: TGTGCCAGCAGTCTTGGGACAGCGTCTTACAATCAGCAGTTCTTC.

The V gene is TRBV18, the J gene TRBJ2-1; TRBD2 matches 8 bases. Trimming removed 6 bases from V and 4 bases from J; junction bases left unmatched: 11. The length of the CDR3 is 16 residues. CDR1 and CDR2 (germline): KGHSH, LQKENI. CDR3 nucleotide sequence: TGTGCCAGCTCCCTCATCGGGAGGGGCTATTACAATGAGCAGTTCTTC. Protein: CASSLIGRGYYNEQFF.

The CDR3 DNA reads TGTGCCAGCAGCCTAGGGGCTAGCGGGATCCCCTACGAGCAGTACTTC. Encoded protein: CASSLGASGIPYEQYF. The rearrangement links TRBV7-2 to TRBJ2-7; 9 nucleotides match TRBD2. V gave up 5 bases and J gave up 2 bases; unmatched junction bases: 10. This CDR3 has 16 amino acids. In germline, CDR1 is SGHTA, CDR2 FQGNSA.

This clonotype turned up a few times. The chain joins TRBV5-3 to TRBJ2-3; D is undetermined. TRBV5-3 is an ORF; its function is uncertain. This CDR3 has 11 residues. Trimming removed 5 bases at V and 5 bases at J, with 6 bases between. In DNA form, the CDR3 reads TGTGCCAGAAGACTCGAAGATACGCAGTATTTT. Protein product: CARRLEDTQYF.